The 30 T cell receptor beta chains given below trace back to one sample, sequenced in a study of blood T cell repertoires in COVID-19. Produced via immunoSEQ multiplex PCR; TCRdb's table is partial and in-frame only. The sample includes 65,000 or so clones, 85% to 90% of them seen just once. What was sequenced was peripheral blood. These receptors originate from a man aged 45 to 65 with active COVID-19.

This chain connects TRBV9 to TRBJ2-2; TRBD1 might be the D (6 bases). In germline, CDR1 is SGDLS, CDR2 YYNGEE. The CDR3 runs 16 residues. Between the trimmed V and J ends, which lost 0 bases and 5 bases, there was a span of 14 bases. CDR3 residues: CASSVDLLGGTGELFF. CDR3 sequence (DNA): TGTGCCAGCAGCGTAGACCTACTAGGGGGAACCGGGGAGCTGTTTTTT.

The chain joins TRBV2 to TRBJ1-5; D gene uncertain. V lost 7 bases and J 2 bases, leaving 12 bases between the germline ends. Germline CDR1 reads SNHLY; CDR2 reads FYNNEI. The CDR3 runs 14 residues. CDR3: CASKSIVGNQPQHF. The CDR3, as DNA: TGTGCCAGCAAATCCATAGTCGGCAATCAGCCCCAGCATTTT.

This clone was picked up a small number of times. This sequence joins TRBV2 and TRBJ1-5; 10 nucleotides match TRBD1. The CDR3 has 15 residues. CDR1 is SNHLY and CDR2 is FYNNEI in the germline V gene. Germline trimming cut 5 bases from V and 3 bases from J; bases unmatched to any gene: 4. This CDR3 is CASSRQGADNQPQHF. CDR3 in DNA: TGTGCCAGCAGTCGACAGGGGGCGGACAATCAGCCCCAGCATTTT. The whole variable domain, filled in from reference TRBV2 and TRBJ1-5, reads EPEVTQTPSHQVTQMGQEVILRCVPISNHLYFYWYRQILGQKVEFLVSFYNNEISEKSEIFDDQFSVERPDGSNFTLKIRSTKLEDSAMYFCASSRQGADNQPQHFGDGTRLSIL.

The J gene is TRBJ2-1, the V gene TRBV12-3 or TRBV12-4; weak D call: TRBD1 (5 bases). CDR3 length equals 12 residues. The V end was cut by 1 base, the J end by 9 bases, with 7 bases between. The CDR3 loop reads CASSLEGIEQFF. The CDR3 DNA reads TGTGCCAGCAGTTTAGAGGGGATTGAGCAGTTCTTC.

This clone has more than one count but fewer than ten. The V and J genes are TRBV23-1 and TRBJ2-1; no clear D. TRBV23-1 is designated an ORF whose function remains uncertain. Trimming removed 0 bases from V and 6 bases from J, with 9 bases in between. This CDR3 has 14 amino acids. The chain's CDR3 is CASSQSARINEQFF. As DNA, the CDR3 is TGCGCCAGCAGTCAATCTGCTAGAATCAATGAGCAGTTCTTC.

V and J are TRBV6-5 and TRBJ2-5; D is possibly TRBD2 (6 bases). There are 16 residues in the CDR3. With 2 bases removed from V and 5 bases from J, the gap between germline ends came to 18 bases. CDR1 is MNHEY, CDR2 SVGAGI, per germline. The chain's CDR3 is CASSYTSSSAGETQYF. CDR3 DNA sequence: TGTGCCAGCAGTTACACTTCATCTAGCGCGGGCGAGACCCAGTACTTC.

The V call is TRBV28, the J call TRBJ1-2; possible D gene TRBD1, 5 bases. The CDR3 totals 13 residues. Trimming stripped 5 bases from V and 6 bases from J, with 13 bases between. The V gene's germline CDR1 is MDHEN and CDR2 SYDVKM. CDR3 nucleotide sequence: TGTGCCAGCAGTGCCCGGGGGAAGGATGGCTACACCTTC. This codes for CASSARGKDGYTF.

V is TRBV19 and J is TRBJ2-1; tentative D call: TRBD1 (6 bases). The CDR3 runs 14 residues. Germline V lookup: CDR1 LNHDA, CDR2 SQIVND (reference sequence). The ends were cut back, 5 bases at V and 6 bases at J, with 14 bases in the middle. Here the CDR3 reads CASSPLHRANEQFF. The CDR3 DNA sequence: TGTGCCAGTAGTCCTCTCCACAGGGCCAATGAGCAGTTCTTC. The variable domain in full, completed from reference TRBV19 and TRBJ2-1, reads DGGITQSPKYLFRKEGQNVTLSCEQNLNHDAMYWYRQDPGQGLRLIYYSQIVNDFQKGDIAEGYSVSREKKESFPLTVTSAQKNPTAFYLCASSPLHRANEQFFGPGTRLTVL.

V usage is TRBV2 and J usage is TRBJ1-1, with no clear D. The CDR3 contains 15 residues. The germline gives CDR1 SNHLY, CDR2 FYNNEI. V was trimmed by 2 bases and J by 5 bases, leaving 15 bases between them. DNA of the CDR3: TGTGCCAGCAGTGAATTCGGTTTGGGGAGGACTGAAGCTTTCTTT. This gives the protein CASSEFGLGRTEAFF.

This chain uses TRBV5-4 with TRBJ1-4; no clear D. Trimming took 0 bases from V and 7 from J, leaving 10 bases between them. CDR3 length: 14 amino acids. The germline gives CDR1 SGHNT, CDR2 YYREEE (reference sequence). The CDR3 sequence: CASSLGGNGEKLFF. The CDR3 DNA reads TGTGCCAGCAGCTTGGGAGGGAACGGTGAAAAACTGTTTTTT.

The V and J genes are TRBV2 and TRBJ1-1; no clear D gene. V lost 4 bases, J lost 4 bases, and 13 bases lay in between. This CDR3 spans 14 amino acids. The germline V gene has CDR1 SNHLY and CDR2 FYNNEI. CDR3 in DNA: TGTGCCAGCAGTGTACGCAGGTCCCCCACTGAAGCTTTCTTT. Translation: CASSVRRSPTEAFF.

This chain connects TRBV18 to TRBJ2-2, with 9 bases identical to TRBD2. CDR1 KGHSH and CDR2 LQKENI come from the germline V gene. This CDR3 contains 17 residues. The V segment lost 0 bases and the J segment 3 bases; nucleotides outside the gene matches: 5. The CDR3 sequence: CASSPPGLAQYTGELFF. CDR3 bases: TGTGCCAGCTCACCACCCGGACTAGCGCAATACACCGGGGAGCTGTTTTTT.

The chain is built from TRBV7-2 and TRBJ1-6; D is undetermined. The CDR3 is made up of 14 amino acids. Per the germline V gene, CDR1 is SGHTA and CDR2 is FQGNSA. Trimming left V 1 base short and J 4 bases short, with 5 bases between. The CDR3 sequence: CASSLETYNSPLHF. CDR3 DNA: TGTGCCAGCAGCTTAGAAACATATAATTCACCCCTCCACTTT.

The gene calls are TRBV6-5 and TRBJ2-3, with 9 positions matching TRBD2. J was trimmed by 1 base and V by 3 bases; bases with no gene match: 5. Germline V gene lookup returns CDR1 MNHEY and CDR2 SVGAGI. The CDR3 sequence is 16 residues long. The CDR3 bases are TGTGCCAGCAGTTATGGGCGGGAGGGTGGCACAGATACGCAGTATTTT. Its protein is CASSYGREGGTDTQYF.

The chain has TRBV7-2 and TRBJ1-3; 7 bases line up with TRBD1. In germline, CDR1 is SGHTA, CDR2 FQGNSA. V gave up 3 bases and J gave up 0 bases; unmatched junction bases: 2. The CDR3 spans 15 residues. CDR3 nucleotide sequence: TGTGCCAGCAGCTTGACAGGGATCTCTGGAAACACCATATATTTT. This gives the protein CASSLTGISGNTIYF.

The chain is built from TRBV28 and TRBJ2-3, with 9 positions matching TRBD2. V was clipped by 6 bases and J by 1 base; unmatched bases: 2. The CDR3 totals 14 residues. Germline V gene data show CDR1 as MDHEN and CDR2 as SYDVKM. CDR3 coding DNA: TGTGCCAGCAGCTGGACTAGCGGCACAGATACGCAGTATTTT. It specifies CASSWTSGTDTQYF.

This clone turned up a few times. The chain joins TRBV7-9 to TRBJ1-2, with 7 bases fitting TRBD1. The germline CDR1 and CDR2 sequences are SEHNR and FQNEAQ (reference sequence). V lost 1 base, J lost 7 bases, and 9 bases stayed unmatched. The CDR3 is 15 residues long. The CDR3 coding sequence is TGTGCCAGCAGCTTAGATTGGGGGACAGAAGGTGGCTACACCTTC. Amino acid sequence: CASSLDWGTEGGYTF.

The rearrangement uses TRBV7-9 and TRBJ1-6; D remains ambiguous. The germline V gene encodes CDR1 SEHNR and CDR2 FQNEAQ (reference sequence). Trimming stripped 1 base from V and 8 bases from J, with 15 bases between. The CDR3 contains 16 residues. The CDR3 sequence is CASSLEVAGAHSPLHF. CDR3 nucleotides: TGTGCCAGCAGCTTAGAAGTGGCAGGTGCCCATTCACCCCTCCACTTT. Looking up the rest from reference TRBV7-9 and TRBJ1-6 gives the full variable domain: DTGVSQNPRHKITKRGQNVTFRCDPISEHNRLYWYRQTLGQGPEFLTYFQNEAQLEKSRLLSDRFSAERPKGSFSTLEIQRTEQGDSAMYLCASSLEVAGAHSPLHFGNGTRLTVT.

The chain links TRBV7-2 to TRBJ1-2, with 10 positions matching TRBD1. V shed 7 bases and J 6 bases; nucleotides not matched to a gene: 14. The CDR3 sequence is 16 residues long. Per the germline V gene, CDR1 is SGHTA and CDR2 is FQGNSA. As DNA, the CDR3 is TGTGCCAGCACCCTAACGATAGGGGACAGGGGACATGGCTACACCTTC. Encoded protein: CASTLTIGDRGHGYTF.

V gene TRBV2 combines with J gene TRBJ2-5, with 7 positions matching TRBD2. Germline lookup yields CDR1 SNHLY and CDR2 FYNNEI. The CDR3 has 17 residues. V was clipped by 0 bases and J by 5 bases; unmatched bases: 12. This CDR3 is CASSEAKGRAGAETQYF. The CDR3 DNA sequence: TGTGCCAGCAGTGAAGCGAAAGGGAGGGCCGGGGCGGAGACCCAGTACTTC.

This chain connects TRBV19 to TRBJ2-3, with D perhaps TRBD2 (5 bases). CDR3 length: 15 amino acids. The V gene's germline CDR1 is LNHDA and CDR2 SQIVND (reference sequence). V was clipped by 5 bases and J by 1 base, with 13 bases between them. DNA of the CDR3: TGTGCCAGTAGTGTTAAGACTACGCGCACAGATACGCAGTATTTT. As protein: CASSVKTTRTDTQYF.

The genes are TRBV19 and TRBJ2-2; 9 bases match TRBD1. Trimming removed 5 bases from V and 5 bases from J; junction bases left unmatched: 9. Per germline, CDR1 LNHDA and CDR2 SQIVND (reference sequence). This CDR3 has 16 residues. CDR3: CASSRDWTGETGELFF. CDR3 DNA: TGTGCCAGTAGTCGAGACTGGACAGGGGAGACCGGGGAGCTGTTTTTT.

The chain combines TRBV28 with TRBJ1-5, with 10 bases that match TRBD1. V lost 5 bases to trimming and J lost 4 bases; unmatched junction nucleotides: 5. Germline V gene data show CDR1 as MDHEN and CDR2 as SYDVKM. The CDR3 runs 15 residues. This CDR3 reads CASSRLGQGNQPQHF. DNA for the CDR3: TGTGCCAGCAGTCGACTGGGACAGGGGAATCAGCCCCAGCATTTT.

This chain uses TRBV7-2 with TRBJ2-5; 9 nucleotides line up with TRBD2. Looked up from germline, CDR1 is SGHTA and CDR2 is FQGNSA. The length of the CDR3 is 16 residues. With V trimmed by 5 bases and J by 5 bases, 12 bases remained unmatched. Here the CDR3 DNA reads TGTGCCAGCAGCCCCGGGGGAGCGGGGGGCGGGGAGACCCAGTACTTC. This codes for CASSPGGAGGGETQYF.

The chain employs TRBV7-5 and TRBJ1-6; TRBD1, the table's D call, was not compared with the DNA. TRBV7-5 is an annotated pseudogene. This CDR3 is 17 amino acids long. The CDR3 DNA follows: TGTGCCAGAAGCTTAGGATATGCAGGCCGACCGAATTCACCCCTCCACTTT. Its protein product is CARSLGYAGRPNSPLHF.

In its sample, this clone was seen a few times. The gene calls are TRBV7-9 and TRBJ2-1; 16 bases align to TRBD2. The germline gives CDR1 SEHNR, CDR2 FQNEAQ (reference sequence). This CDR3 contains 15 residues. V lost 5 bases to trimming and J lost 8 bases; unmatched junction nucleotides: 3. Here the CDR3 DNA reads TGTGCCAGCAGCCCGGGACTAGCGGGGGGGCATGAGCAGTTCTTC. This sequence encodes CASSPGLAGGHEQFF.

The chain couples TRBV5-1 to TRBJ2-1, with TRBD2 matching over 11 bases. The CDR3 contains 14 residues. V lost 4 bases to trimming and J lost 6 bases; unmatched junction nucleotides: 3. The germline gives CDR1 SGHRS, CDR2 YFSETQ. The CDR3 DNA reads as TGCGCCAGCAGCCTTACTAGCGGGAGCAATGAGCAGTTCTTC. This sequence encodes CASSLTSGSNEQFF.

The genes are TRBV18 and TRBJ1-4, with D perhaps matching TRBD1 (6 bases). V dropped 3 bases and J dropped 0 bases, with 8 bases sitting between them. Germline V lookup: CDR1 KGHSH, CDR2 LQKENI. The CDR3 sequence is 15 residues long. The CDR3 sequence: CASSPRTATNEKLFF. CDR3 DNA: TGTGCCAGCTCACCTCGGACAGCAACTAATGAAAAACTGTTTTTT.

J is TRBJ1-1 and V is TRBV19; weak D call: TRBD1 (6 bases). The length of the CDR3 is 15 residues. Germline CDR1 LNHDA, CDR2 SQIVND (reference sequence). The germline V and J ends were trimmed by 0 bases and 4 bases, with 12 bases remaining between them. CDR3 loop: CASSIESGEGTEAFF. CDR3 sequence (DNA): TGTGCCAGTAGTATAGAATCAGGGGAGGGCACTGAAGCTTTCTTT.

The chain joins TRBV7-9 to TRBJ2-7; TRBD1 matches at 7 bases. After removal of 4 bases from V and 6 bases from J, the junction contained 0 bases not matched to a gene. This CDR3 region has 11 residues. CDR1 is SEHNR, CDR2 FQNEAQ, per germline (reference sequence). The CDR3 spells CASSSGGEQYF. The CDR3 DNA sequence: TGTGCCAGCAGCTCAGGGGGCGAGCAGTACTTC.